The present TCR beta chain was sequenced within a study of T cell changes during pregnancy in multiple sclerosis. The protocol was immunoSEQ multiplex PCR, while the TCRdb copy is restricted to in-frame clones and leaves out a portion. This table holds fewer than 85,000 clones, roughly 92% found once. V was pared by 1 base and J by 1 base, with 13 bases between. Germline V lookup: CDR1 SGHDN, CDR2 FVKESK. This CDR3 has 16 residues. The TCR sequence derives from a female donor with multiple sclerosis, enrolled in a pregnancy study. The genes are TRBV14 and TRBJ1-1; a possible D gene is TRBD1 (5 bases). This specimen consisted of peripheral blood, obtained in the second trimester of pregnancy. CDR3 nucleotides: TGTGCCAGCAGCCAAGGTTTTCAGGGAACGAACACTGAAGCTTTCTTT. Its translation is CASSQGFQGTNTEAFF.